This T cell receptor (beta chain) emerged from a study of blood T cell repertoires in COVID-19. About the research overall: Whether acute or convalescent, the COVID-19 samples came from the United States, Italy and Spain. Sample material is recorded as cDNA or gDNA derived from T cells, B-cell-depleted T cells, or PBMCs.

V trimming: 2 bases; J trimming: 8 bases; junction bases outside the gene matches: 5. Germline V gives CDR1 MDHEN, CDR2 SYDVKM. The CDR3 spans 13 residues. In the original workflow: Estimation of nucleated cell counts was performed using reference gene primer amplification. The method was immunoSEQ multiplex PCR; TCRdb's version includes in-frame clones alone and lacks a portion of them. D and trimming come from the DNA, and the V and J calls and clone size come from that table. The sample records tens of thousands of clones, 85% being singletons. The rearrangement links TRBV28 to TRBJ1-2; 7 nucleotides agree with TRBD1. The sequence came from a man older than 75 with active COVID-19. The sample was peripheral blood. The CDR3 region has the DNA TGTGCCAGCAGTTTACCCGGGACAGTAGGCTACACCTTC. Protein: CASSLPGTVGYTF.